This T cell receptor beta chain appears in the sequencing data of a study of shared clonotypes between healthy human individuals. CDR1 and CDR2 (germline): ENHRY, SYGVKD. CDR3 length equals 16 residues. With V trimmed by 4 bases and J by 6 bases, 11 bases remained unmatched. Turning to this clone: Antigen unknown.

Notes on the study in general: Non-shared clonotypes had lower generation probabilities than those shared by all four donors.

Across several immunoSEQ plates, the genomic DNA of each subset was split evenly. Only in-frame clones appear in the TCRdb table, and some are missing; sequencing was by immunoSEQ multiplex PCR. Of approximately 2,000,000 clones in the sample, about 90% were seen once. Sequenced sample: naive CD4+ T cells from PBMCs. Subset of the sample: CD45RA+ positively selected. The J gene is TRBJ1-2, the V gene TRBV10-3, with 10 bases lining up with TRBD1. This TCR was sampled from a man between 18 and 29 years old in good health. Some clones in this sample may be carry-over from other donors' samples. CDR3: CAISAGTGEGLNGYTF. CDR3 bases: TGTGCCATCAGTGCCGGGACAGGGGAGGGCCTAAATGGCTACACCTTC.